This T cell receptor (beta chain) was captured in a study of naive and memory T cell subsets. An oligonucleotide containing a UMI was ligated to the 3' end of TCR cDNA. Whole-blood samples were under 3 ml of peripheral blood from healthy adult volunteers. Four PCR rounds used nested alpha and beta constant region primers plus the SP2 primer. Via MiXCR, TCRdb re-called the 5' RACE reads, giving one row per CDR3 protein. In the table there are 50,000 or so distinct CDR3 sequences, 7.2% of which are singletons. This clonotype was seen a handful of times. This TCR was recovered from a male donor in good health.

CDR3 protein: CASSPGRSLDNEQFF. CDR3 sequence (DNA): TGCGCCAGCAGCCCGGGACGGAGCCTAGACAATGAGCAGTTCTTC. The chain has TRBV5-1 and TRBJ2-1; D may correspond to TRBD1 or TRBD2 (5 bases each). Germline loops: CDR1 SGHRS, CDR2 YFSETQ. The CDR3 runs to 15 residues. V was clipped by 4 bases and J by 5 bases, with 16 bases between them.